This entry concerns a single TCR beta chain. One entry per CDR3 protein, called by TCRdb with MiXCR from the 5' RACE reads. This sample has some 250,000 distinct CDR3 sequences; around 7.8% occur once, and the top ten carry nearly 7%. This sample was included in a study of CD8 T cells in ankylosing spondylitis. This receptor was obtained from a male donor with ankylosing spondylitis or in good health (not recorded which). Material for sequencing was blood, either unsorted or a sorted T cell fraction (not recorded which).

CDR3 residues: CAWSPGLGYEQYF. The CDR3 nucleotides read TGTGCCTGGAGTCCGGGACTAGGATACGAGCAGTACTTC. The chain carries TRBV30 and TRBJ2-7; 8 bases agree with TRBD2. The V and J ends lost 2 bases and 4 bases, in that order; junction bases with no gene match: 4. Germline-derived CDR1 and CDR2 are GTSNPN and SVGIG (reference sequence). The CDR3 length is 13 residues.